This T cell receptor beta chain stems from a study of siplizumab effects on memory and regulatory T cells. Study outcomes and limitations: The alloreactive clones that mapped to unstimulated subsets made up only a minor fraction.

Regarding this clone: What it binds is unknown.

The CDR3 loop spans 12 amino acids. Germline CDR1 SEHNR, CDR2 FQNEAQ (reference sequence). The V gene lost 3 bases and the J gene lost 8 bases, with 9 bases spanning the gap. The table came from immunoSEQ multiplex PCR; TCRdb's copy has only in-frame clones and leaves some out. The table has more than 90,000 clones, around 90% seen once. This TCR was sampled from a human donor in good health. The chain employs TRBV7-9 and TRBJ2-3; weak D call: TRBD1 (5 bases). The sequencing sample was made of non-Treg CD4+ T cells sorted from blood. DNA of the CDR3: TGTGCCAGCAGCTTCCAGGGAAGTACGCAGTATTTT. It specifies CASSFQGSTQYF.